The rows below give T cell receptor beta chains drawn from one sample of a study of cytomegalovirus exposure and HLA in healthy donors. The protocol was immunoSEQ multiplex PCR, while the TCRdb copy is restricted to in-frame clones and leaves out a portion. The data show over 95,000 clones, about 80% seen once. The specimen was PBMCs. The receptors were sampled from a female donor in good health and CMV-seronegative. Each CDR3 is given with its conserved first and last residue. Each record gives: D gene, J gene, clone size, V gene, CDR3 protein, CDR3 DNA. D genes are given only for firm matches. Size tells how often a clone was seen (once, few, many) or the class of an expanded clone, and some rows leave it out.

>TRBD2|TRBJ2-5|.|TRBV9
CASSGSGGASETQYF
TGTGCCAGCAGCGGCTCCGGGGGGGCCTCGGAGACCCAGTACTTC
>.|TRBJ1-6|.|TRBV6-6
CASSLEGGVNSPLHF
TGTGCCAGCTCCCTGGAGGGCGGCGTCAATTCACCCCTCCACTTT
>.|TRBJ2-2|.|TRBV27
CASSLSPSSGELFF
TGTGCCAGCAGTTTATCGCCTAGCTCCGGGGAGCTGTTTTTT
>.|TRBJ2-7|few|TRBV5-4
CASSSAGGTDYEQYF
TGTGCCAGCAGCTCAGCCGGAGGGACCGACTACGAGCAGTACTTC
>TRBD1|TRBJ1-1|.|TRBV5-4
CASSRGQGMNTEAFF
TGTGCCAGCAGCCGAGGACAGGGAATGAACACTGAAGCTTTCTTT
>.|TRBJ2-7|.|TRBV5-1
CASSFGRGAYEQYF
TGCGCCAGCAGCTTCGGCAGGGGGGCCTACGAGCAGTACTTC
>.|TRBJ2-1|.|TRBV7-2
CASSLASPRGPYNEQFF
TGTGCCAGCAGCTTAGCGTCCCCGCGGGGGCCGTACAATGAGCAGTTCTTC
>.|TRBJ1-1|.|TRBV27
CASSLGGWGVTEAFF
TGTGCCAGCAGTCTGGGGGGGTGGGGGGTCACTGAAGCTTTCTTT
>.|TRBJ2-5|.|TRBV2
CASSDGDWLAGETQYF
TGTGCCAGCAGTGACGGGGACTGGCTAGCCGGGGAGACCCAGTACTTC
>.|TRBJ2-5|once|TRBV5-4
CASSPNQGSETQYF
TGTGCCAGCAGCCCGAATCAGGGGTCGGAGACCCAGTACTTC
>TRBD1|TRBJ2-7|few|TRBV7-2
CASSSQGQGYEQYF
TGTGCCAGCAGCTCGCAGGGACAGGGTTACGAGCAGTACTTC
>.|TRBJ1-5|.|TRBV2
CASSTSSGREGPQHF
TGTGCCAGCAGCACCTCCTCGGGTCGGGAAGGGCCCCAGCATTTT
>TRBD2|TRBJ2-7|.|TRBV7-2
CASSLGLAGDYEQYF
TGTGCCAGCAGCCTGGGACTAGCGGGGGACTACGAGCAGTACTTC
>.|TRBJ2-1|.|TRBV6-5
CASRGWGPYNEQFF
TGTGCCAGCCGTGGGTGGGGGCCATACAATGAGCAGTTCTTC
>.|TRBJ2-3|once|TRBV5-4
CASSFHVTLNTQYF
TGTGCCAGCAGCTTTCATGTCACGCTAAATACGCAGTATTTT
>.|TRBJ1-2|.|TRBV11-2
CASSLDRFNYGYTF
TGTGCCAGCAGCTTAGATCGGTTCAACTATGGCTACACCTTC
>.|TRBJ1-2|.|TRBV5-4
CASSLDRNYGYTF
TGTGCCAGCAGCTTGGACAGGAACTATGGCTACACCTTC
>TRBD2|TRBJ2-5|.|TRBV7-2
CASSLERGGNPYQETQYF
TGTGCCAGCAGCTTAGAACGGGGGGGAAATCCGTACCAAGAGACCCAGTACTTC
>TRBD1|TRBJ1-1|.|TRBV27
CASSAGGEATEAFF
TGTGCCAGCAGTGCAGGGGGCGAGGCCACTGAAGCTTTCTTT
>.|TRBJ1-1|few|TRBV5-6
CASSSNAPEAFF
TGTGCCAGCAGCTCTAACGCGCCTGAAGCTTTCTTT
>.|TRBJ2-1|.|TRBV14
CASSQVMEGRQFF
TGTGCCAGCAGCCAAGTGATGGAGGGGAGACAGTTCTTC
>.|TRBJ1-1|.|TRBV30
CAARWGGLNTEAFF
TGTGCCGCTCGCTGGGGGGGGTTGAACACTGAAGCTTTCTTT
>TRBD2|TRBJ2-7|.|TRBV5-1
CASSKLAGATYEQYF
TGCGCCAGCAGTAAACTAGCGGGGGCGACCTACGAGCAGTACTTC
>TRBD1|TRBJ1-2|.|TRBV6-1
CASSPATGLYGYTF
TGTGCCAGCAGCCCAGCGACAGGGCTCTATGGCTACACCTTC
>.|TRBJ2-1|.|TRBV7-8
CASSLALEEEQFF
TGTGCCAGCAGCTTAGCGTTGGAGGAAGAGCAGTTCTTC
>.|TRBJ2-5|.|TRBV5-6
CASSLGRGQGEEETQYF
TGTGCCAGCAGCTTGGGACGGGGGCAGGGGGAGGAAGAGACCCAGTACTTC
>.|TRBJ2-1|.|TRBV10-1
CASSEATTDSSYNEQFF
TGCGCCAGCAGTGAAGCCACGACTGACAGCTCCTACAATGAGCAGTTCTTC
>TRBD1|TRBJ1-1|.|TRBV12-5
CASGLVLGQGDAEAFF
TGTGCTAGTGGTTTGGTTTTGGGGCAGGGGGACGCTGAAGCTTTCTTT
>.|TRBJ1-2|.|TRBV19
CASSRDRDTYGYTF
TGTGCCAGTAGTAGGGACCGGGACACCTATGGCTACACCTTC
>TRBD2|TRBJ2-3|.|TRBV27
CASSRLAGVVDTQYF
TGTGCCAGCAGTCGACTAGCGGGGGTGGTGGATACGCAGTATTTT
>.|TRBJ1-2|.|TRBV18
CASSPGAGGYGYTF
TGTGCCAGCTCACCCGGAGCCGGGGGCTATGGCTACACCTTC
>TRBD2|TRBJ2-7|.|TRBV27
CASSLRPRGGSLYEQYF
TGTGCCAGCAGTTTACGGCCGCGGGGGGGCTCGCTCTACGAGCAGTACTTC
>.|TRBJ2-3|.|TRBV2
CASSEAVGTDTQYF
TGTGCCAGCAGTGAGGCAGTGGGCACAGATACGCAGTATTTT
>TRBD1|TRBJ1-4|.|TRBV6-5
CASSGPGQHEKLFF
TGTGCCAGCAGTGGCCCGGGACAGCATGAAAAACTGTTTTTT
>.|TRBJ2-2|.|TRBV13
CASSTQGPGELFF
TGTGCCAGCAGCACTCAGGGTCCCGGGGAGCTGTTTTTT
>.|TRBJ1-2|.|TRBV30
CARSVHSAVDGYTF
TGTGCCCGGAGTGTACATTCGGCGGTCGATGGCTACACCTTC
>.|TRBJ1-1|.|TRBV6-5
CASSYSSRFTEAFF
TGTGCCAGCAGTTACTCATCACGGTTCACTGAAGCTTTCTTT
>TRBD1|TRBJ2-1|.|TRBV27
CASRYRQGSIYNEQFF
TGTGCCAGCAGATACCGACAGGGGTCTATCTACAATGAGCAGTTCTTC
>TRBD2|TRBJ2-1|.|TRBV9
CASSLSSGGYNEQFF
TGTGCCAGCAGCCTCTCCAGCGGGGGGTACAATGAGCAGTTCTTC
>TRBD1|TRBJ2-1|.|TRBV6-5
CASRSGTARYNEQFF
TGTGCCAGCAGATCCGGGACAGCGCGTTACAATGAGCAGTTCTTC
>.|TRBJ2-5|.|TRBV28
CASSQQYQETQYF
TGTGCCAGCAGCCAACAGTACCAAGAGACCCAGTACTTC
>.|TRBJ1-1|.|TRBV7-2
CASSIPQNTEAFF
TGTGCCAGTTCCATCCCCCAGAACACTGAAGCTTTCTTT
>.|TRBJ1-1|few|TRBV10-2
CASSEAGVNTEAFF
TGCGCCAGCAGTGAGGCAGGGGTCAACACTGAAGCTTTCTTT
>TRBD2|TRBJ2-1|few|TRBV4-3
CASSQAPAGGVNEQFF
TGCGCCAGCAGCCAAGCGCCAGCGGGGGGGGTCAATGAGCAGTTCTTC
>.|TRBJ2-7|.|TRBV14
CASSPPPSSYEQYF
TGTGCCAGCAGCCCCCCTCCGAGCTCCTACGAGCAGTACTTC
>.|TRBJ2-1|.|TRBV5-4
CASSLRGALHNEQFF
TGTGCCAGCAGCTTGCGGGGGGCCTTACACAATGAGCAGTTCTTC